This T cell receptor beta chain was captured in a study of Graves' ophthalmopathy and Graves' hyperthyroidism. RNA transcripts provided the template for amplifying TCR beta CDR3 regions. Following a first-round RT-PCR that used HTBI primers, a second-round multiplex PCR was carried out. TCRdb recomputed calls from the multiplex PCR reads with MiXCR, one row per CDR3 protein. Counted here are some 750,000 distinct CDR3 sequences, roughly 41% occurring once; the ten biggest clones make up 44%. This clonotype was counted a few times. The CDR3 sequence is 11 residues long. Deletions cut 10 bases from V and 5 bases from J, with 11 bases between. Germline values: CDR1 ENHRY, CDR2 SYGVKD.

The chain is built from TRBV10-3 and TRBJ2-5; D not certain. Sequencing input: peripheral blood. This TCR derives from an adult man with Graves' ophthalmopathy. CDR3 sequence: CASLIRETQYF. For the CDR3, the DNA is TGTGCCAGCCTAATCCGCGAGACCCAGTACTTC.